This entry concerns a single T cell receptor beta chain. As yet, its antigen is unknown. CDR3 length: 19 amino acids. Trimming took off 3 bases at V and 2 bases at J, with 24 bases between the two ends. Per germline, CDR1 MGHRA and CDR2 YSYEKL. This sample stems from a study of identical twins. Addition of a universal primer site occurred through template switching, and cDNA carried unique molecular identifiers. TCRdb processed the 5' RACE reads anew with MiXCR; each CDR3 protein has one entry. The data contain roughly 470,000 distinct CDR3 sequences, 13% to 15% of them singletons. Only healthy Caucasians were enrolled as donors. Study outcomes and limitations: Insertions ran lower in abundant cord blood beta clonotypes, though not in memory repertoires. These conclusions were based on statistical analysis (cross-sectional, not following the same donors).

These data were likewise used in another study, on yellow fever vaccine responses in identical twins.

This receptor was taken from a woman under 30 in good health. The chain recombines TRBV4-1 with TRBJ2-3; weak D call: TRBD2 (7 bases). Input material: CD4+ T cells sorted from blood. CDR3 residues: CASSHPRGGMRGTTDTQYF. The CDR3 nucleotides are TGCGCCAGCAGCCACCCGAGGGGGGGCATGCGCGGGACCACAGATACGCAGTATTTT.